The 18 T cell receptor beta chains below come from one sample, sequenced in a study of molecular identifiers for immune sequencing clone quantification. TCRdb reprocessed the PCR reads with MiXCR, giving one entry per CDR3 protein. The sample carries 600,000 to 650,000 distinct CDR3 sequences, 15% to 20% recorded once. Sequencing was carried out using naive CD8+ T cells from blood, with Jurkat cell RNA spiked in. Noted subset: FACS-sorted CD8+CD4-CCR7+CD45RA+ naive T cells. The receptors derive from a human donor in good health. Some libraries in this study had Jurkat cell RNA spiked in.

Notes on this clonotype: This may arise from a read error, as a much more abundant clone is one base away. The chain employs TRBV6-5 and TRBJ1-1; D is uncertain. V shed 2 bases and J shed 6 bases, with 13 bases lying between them. CDR1 and CDR2 (germline): MNHEY, SVGAGI. CDR3 length equals 14 residues. The chain's CDR3 is CASSYADLNAEAFF. The CDR3 bases are TGTGCCAGCAGTTACGCCGACCTAAACGCTGAAGCTTTCTTT.

This clonotype was detected ten times or more. The chain is built from TRBV28 and TRBJ2-5; D remains unclear. This CDR3 has 15 amino acids. V lost 6 bases to trimming and J lost 5 bases, with 19 bases between them. The germline gives CDR1 MDHEN, CDR2 SYDVKM. DNA for the CDR3: TGTGCCAGCAGCTCCCGGACCCCCTCGGGCGAGACCCAGTACTTC. Amino acid sequence: CASSSRTPSGETQYF.

The chain links TRBV7-9 to TRBJ1-5; D is ambiguous. The germline gives CDR1 SEHNR, CDR2 FQNEAQ (reference sequence). The CDR3 is made up of 12 amino acids. V lost 8 bases, J lost 9 bases, and 14 bases lay in between. The CDR3 loop reads CASGTEIGPQHF. The CDR3 bases are TGTGCCAGCGGTACAGAGATTGGGCCCCAGCATTTT.

There are many counts of this clonotype. The V gene is TRBV14, the J gene TRBJ2-7; the D is unclear. CDR3 length: 15 residues. CDR1 is SGHDN and CDR2 is FVKESK in the germline V gene. The germline V and J ends were trimmed by 0 bases and 2 bases, with 11 bases remaining between them. The DNA of the CDR3 is TGTGCCAGCAGCCAAGAGAGCCAGGACCCCTACGAGCAGTACTTC. It specifies CASSQESQDPYEQYF.

This clonotype turned up a few times. The chain uses TRBV20-1 and TRBJ2-5; 12 bases line up with TRBD2. V lost 7 bases, J lost 7 bases, and 10 bases stayed unmatched. CDR1 and CDR2 from the germline V gene are DFQATT and SNEGSKA (reference sequence). This CDR3 contains 14 residues. CDR3 DNA sequence: TGCAGTGGCAGCCCTAGCGGGGGGGCCGCGACCCAGTACTTC. It codes for CSGSPSGGAATQYF.

The chain uses TRBV6-5 and TRBJ2-3; perhaps TRBD1 as D (6 bases). Germline CDR1 reads MNHEY; CDR2 reads SVGAGI. The CDR3 is 16 amino acids. Trimming removed 2 bases at V and 5 bases at J, with 17 bases between. The CDR3 DNA reads as TGTGCCAGCAGTTACCGCGGACAGACAACGGTAGATACGCAGTATTTT. This codes for CASSYRGQTTVDTQYF.

This clonotype was found a few times. The DNA for the CDR3 is TGCAGTGCTAGAGGACCGCGTAGGGGACGGAACACTGAAGCTTTCTTT. Encoded protein: CSARGPRRGRNTEAFF. The V gene is TRBV20-1, the J gene TRBJ1-1; the D gene is possibly TRBD1 (5 bases). This CDR3 region has 16 residues. CDR1 DFQATT and CDR2 SNEGSKA come from the germline V gene (reference sequence). The V end was cut by 1 base, the J end by 1 base, with 16 bases between.

About this clonotype itself: Because the CDR3 is missing its conserved closing phenylalanine or tryptophan, this is likely a read error. The rearrangement uses TRBV9 and TRBJ2-5; D possibly matches TRBD1 or TRBD2 (6 bases each). CDR1 is SGDLS, CDR2 YYNGEE, per germline. Between the trimmed V and J ends, which lost 3 bases and 4 bases, there was a span of 16 bases. The CDR3 spans 15 residues. DNA of the CDR3: TGTGCCAGCAGCGCCCCCCGGGGGCCCCGAGAGACCCAGTACCTC. Protein: CASSAPRGPRETQYL.

In regard to this clonotype: A much more abundant neighbour one base away suggests this may be a read error. The chain links TRBV4-1 to TRBJ2-4; possible D gene TRBD1, 5 bases. The CDR3 runs to 15 residues. V shed 4 bases and J shed 5 bases, with 15 bases lying between them. Per germline, CDR1 MGHRA and CDR2 YSYEKL. For the CDR3, the DNA is TGCGCCAGCAGCCTCCTGAAAGGGGATCAAAACATTCAGTACTTC. It codes for CASSLLKGDQNIQYF.

Regarding this clonotype: A much larger clone is a single base away; this may be a read error. V and J are TRBV12-3 or TRBV12-4 and TRBJ2-1; 10 bases agree with TRBD2. CDR3 size: 15 residues. V trimming: 7 bases; J trimming: 5 bases; junction bases outside the gene matches: 8. CDR3 sequence reads: CASIGTSDFNNEQFF. CDR3 DNA: TGTGCCAGCATTGGGACTAGCGACTTTAACAATGAGCAGTTCTTC.

This clonotype was picked up many times. The chain uses TRBV25-1 and TRBJ1-5; perhaps TRBD1 as D (5 bases). The length of the CDR3 is 13 residues. Germline CDR1 is MGHDK and CDR2 is SYGVNS. V was shortened by 7 bases and J by 2 bases, with 9 bases between the two germline ends. The CDR3 sequence: CASTPGGNQPQHF. The CDR3 DNA sequence: TGTGCCAGCACCCCGGGGGGCAATCAGCCCCAGCATTTT.

The CDR3 sequence is CASSPTLDREAYEQYF. The CDR3 bases are TGTGCCAGCTCACCTACCCTGGACAGGGAGGCCTACGAGCAGTACTTC. The rearrangement uses TRBV18 and TRBJ2-7; 8 bases are shared with TRBD1. Per germline, CDR1 KGHSH and CDR2 LQKENI. Unmatched junction bases numbered 9, after V lost 3 bases and J lost 2 bases. The CDR3 spans 16 residues.

This clonotype was detected ten times or more. This chain joins TRBV19 and TRBJ2-4; TRBD2 is a possible D gene (5 bases). Germline V lookup: CDR1 LNHDA, CDR2 SQIVND (reference sequence). The CDR3 sequence is 11 residues long. With 7 bases removed from V and 8 bases from J, the gap between germline ends came to 9 bases. CDR3 sequence (DNA): TGTGCCAGTACCCGGGGTGACATTCAGTACTTC. Its translation: CASTRGDIQYF.

This clonotype came up a few times. V is TRBV27 and J is TRBJ2-7; D is uncertain. With 5 bases removed from V and 5 bases from J, the gap between germline ends came to 7 bases. The V gene's germline CDR1 is MNHEY and CDR2 SMNVEV (reference sequence). CDR3 length: 11 residues. The DNA for the CDR3 is TGTGCCAGCAGTGGTTTCAACGAGCAGTACTTC. This sequence encodes CASSGFNEQYF.

This clonotype was observed at least ten times. This CDR3 reads CAWTQDSGETQYF. The CDR3 DNA is TGTGCCTGGACCCAGGACTCGGGAGAGACCCAGTACTTC. This chain joins TRBV30 and TRBJ2-5; D perhaps matches TRBD2 (5 bases). Germline V gene sequence: CDR1 GTSNPN, CDR2 SVGIG (reference sequence). This CDR3 is 13 amino acids long. Trimming took 4 bases from V and 4 from J, leaving 13 bases between them.

The rearrangement joins TRBV2 to TRBJ2-7; perhaps TRBD2 as D (6 bases). The ends were cut back, 7 bases at V and 4 bases at J, with 14 bases in the middle. The CDR3 has 13 amino acids. Germline V CDR1 and CDR2: SNHLY, FYNNEI. The DNA for the CDR3 is TGTGCCAGCAACGGCGGGGTGGGGTACGAGCAGTACTTC. Protein: CASNGGVGYEQYF.

This clonotype was recorded only once. A much larger clone is a single base away; this may be a read error. The chain employs TRBV19 and TRBJ2-3, with D perhaps matching TRBD1 or TRBD2 (5 bases each). V was cut by 11 bases and J by 6 bases, with 18 bases left in between. Germline V CDR1 and CDR2: LNHDA, SQIVND (reference sequence). The CDR3 spans 13 residues. The CDR3 DNA reads TGTGCCCTCGGGGACCCAGCACCGGATACGCAGTATTTT. Amino acid sequence: CALGDPAPDTQYF.

Turning to this clonotype: Mismatch with germline at one junction end may stem from a read error. V gene TRBV28 combines with J gene TRBJ1-3, with D perhaps TRBD1 (5 bases). The germline gives CDR1 MDHEN, CDR2 SYDVKM. This CDR3 region has 16 residues. CDR3 residues: CASSLWGSSSGDTIYF. As DNA, the CDR3 is TGTGCCAGCAGTTTGTGGGGGTCGAGCTCTGGAGACACCATATATTTT.